This T cell receptor beta chain was found in a study of blood T cell repertoires in COVID-19. Background on the study: COVID-19 samples from acute and convalescent phases originated in the United States, Italy and Spain.

The CDR3 has 13 residues. The assay was immunoSEQ multiplex PCR, and TCRdb's table has in-frame clones only and misses some. The sample records hundreds of thousands of clones, 81% being singletons. The sample comprised peripheral blood. The source is a woman older than 75 with COVID-19, enrolled during active disease. This chain links TRBV12-2 with TRBJ2-7; the table's D call, TRBD2, was not checked against the DNA. TRBV12-2 is given as a pseudogene. CDR3 coding DNA: TGTGCAAGTCATCTCGGGGTCTCCTACGAGCAGTACTTC. It translates to CASHLGVSYEQYF.